This T cell receptor beta chain emerged from a study of blood T cell repertoires in COVID-19. About the study: Nucleic acid was either cDNA or gDNA, and it came from T cells, B-cell-depleted T cells, or PBMCs.

Between the trimmed V and J ends, which lost 6 bases and 2 bases, there was a span of 10 bases. Germline V gene data show CDR1 as MNHEY and CDR2 as SVGAGI. The CDR3 extends over 14 amino acids. Original analysis: Reference gene primer amplification gave estimated nucleated cell counts. Method: immunoSEQ multiplex PCR; TCRdb's copy keeps in-frame clones and lacks some. The V and J calls and clone size come from that table; D and trimming were worked out from the DNA. The sample consists of some 200,000 clones, around 89% of them appearing once. Individuals drawn from under 30 US areas were roughly 18 to 95 years old.

Sequenced material: PBMCs or T cells enriched from blood (not recorded which). This chain uses TRBV6-5 with TRBJ2-2; perhaps TRBD2 as D (5 bases). This receptor was obtained from a woman aged 18-29 years in a cohort exposed to, infected with or recovered from COVID-19 (not recorded which). For the CDR3, the DNA is TGTGCCAGCAGCCTAGAGGGAAACACCGGGGAGCTGTTTTTT. Translated, it gives CASSLEGNTGELFF.